The T cell receptor (beta chain) described here comes from a study of blood T cell repertoires in COVID-19. Study-level information: The United States, Italy and Spain were the sources of the acute and convalescent COVID-19 samples. PBMCs, B-cell-depleted T cells, or T cells provided the cDNA or gDNA that made up the material.

As originally analysed: Nucleated cell number was recorded as an estimate derived from reference gene primer amplification. The protocol was immunoSEQ multiplex PCR, while the TCRdb copy is restricted to in-frame clones and leaves out a portion. V and J calls and clone size are as listed in that table; D and trimming were resolved from the DNA. The sample includes about 73,000 clones, around 67% of them seen just once. The CDR3 spans 18 residues. CDR1 is MGHRA, CDR2 YSYEKL, per germline. The trim removed 4 bases at V and 2 bases at J, leaving 11 bases unmatched. The sequenced sample was peripheral blood. The J gene is TRBJ2-2, the V gene TRBV4-1, with TRBD1 identical over 9 bases. This clonotype originated in a man in his fifties or sixties with acute or convalescent COVID-19. CDR3 protein: CASSRLPPTGGNTGELFF. As DNA, the CDR3 is TGCGCCAGCAGCCGCCTACCGCCGACAGGGGGAAACACCGGGGAGCTGTTTTTT.